The clone carrying this T cell receptor (beta chain) has a handful of counts. The sample belongs to a study of blood T cell repertoires in COVID-19. Background on the study: COVID-19 samples from acute and convalescent phases originated in the United States, Italy and Spain. PBMCs, B-cell-depleted T cells, or T cells provided the cDNA or gDNA that made up the material.

Per the authors' pipeline: How many nucleated cells were present was estimated from reference gene primer amplification. Repertoires were generated with immunoSEQ multiplex PCR, while TCRdb's copy carries only in-frame clones and drops some. From that table come the V and J calls and clone size; the DNA was used to work out D and trimming. The table shows some 260,000 clones, with about 91% occurring only once. This CDR3 region has 17 residues. The germline CDR1 and CDR2 sequences are MGHRA and YSYEKL. V lost 0 bases to trimming and J lost 4 bases, with 15 bases between them. The origin of this receptor is an elderly man with acute or convalescent COVID-19. V and J are TRBV4-1 and TRBJ2-2; D not certain. Sequenced input: peripheral blood. The DNA for the CDR3 is TGCGCCAGCAGCCAAGATCCGGTGGAGCTTGGCACCGGGGAGCTGTTTTTT. It codes for CASSQDPVELGTGELFF.